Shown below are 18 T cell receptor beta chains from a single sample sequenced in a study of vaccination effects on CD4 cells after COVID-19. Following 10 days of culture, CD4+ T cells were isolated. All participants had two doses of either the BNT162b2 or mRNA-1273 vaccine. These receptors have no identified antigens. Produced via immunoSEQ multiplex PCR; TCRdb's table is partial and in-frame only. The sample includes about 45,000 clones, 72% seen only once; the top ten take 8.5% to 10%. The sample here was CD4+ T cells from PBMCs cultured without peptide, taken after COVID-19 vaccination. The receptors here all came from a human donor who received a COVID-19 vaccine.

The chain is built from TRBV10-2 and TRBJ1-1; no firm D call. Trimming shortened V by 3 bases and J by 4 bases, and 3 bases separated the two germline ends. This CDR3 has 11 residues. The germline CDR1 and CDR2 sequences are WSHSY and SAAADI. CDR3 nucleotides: TGCGCCAGCAGTGATGGCACTGAAGCTTTCTTT. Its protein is CASSDGTEAFF.

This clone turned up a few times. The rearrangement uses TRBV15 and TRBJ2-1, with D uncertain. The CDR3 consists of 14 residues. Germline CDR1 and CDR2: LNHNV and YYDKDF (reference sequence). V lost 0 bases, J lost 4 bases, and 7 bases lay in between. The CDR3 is CATSRDVLYNEQFF. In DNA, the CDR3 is TGTGCCACCAGCAGAGATGTGTTGTACAATGAGCAGTTCTTC.

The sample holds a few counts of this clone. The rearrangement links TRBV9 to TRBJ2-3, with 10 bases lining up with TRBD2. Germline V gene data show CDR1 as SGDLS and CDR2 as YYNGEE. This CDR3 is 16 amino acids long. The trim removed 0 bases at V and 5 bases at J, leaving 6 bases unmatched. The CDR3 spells CASSVATSGAGDTQYF. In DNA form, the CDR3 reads TGTGCCAGCAGCGTAGCTACTAGCGGGGCTGGAGATACGCAGTATTTT.

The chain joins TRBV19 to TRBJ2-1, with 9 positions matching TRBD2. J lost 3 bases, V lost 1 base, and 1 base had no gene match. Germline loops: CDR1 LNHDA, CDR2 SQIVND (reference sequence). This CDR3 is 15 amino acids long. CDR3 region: CASSIGSGSYNEQFF. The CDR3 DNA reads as TGTGCCAGTAGTATAGGTAGCGGGAGCTACAATGAGCAGTTCTTC.

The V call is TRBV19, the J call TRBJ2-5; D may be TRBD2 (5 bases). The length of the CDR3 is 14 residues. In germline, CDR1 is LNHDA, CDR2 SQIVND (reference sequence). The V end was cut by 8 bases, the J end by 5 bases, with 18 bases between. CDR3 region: CASGSLGSDETQYF. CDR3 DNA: TGTGCCAGTGGTTCTTTAGGGAGTGATGAGACCCAGTACTTC.

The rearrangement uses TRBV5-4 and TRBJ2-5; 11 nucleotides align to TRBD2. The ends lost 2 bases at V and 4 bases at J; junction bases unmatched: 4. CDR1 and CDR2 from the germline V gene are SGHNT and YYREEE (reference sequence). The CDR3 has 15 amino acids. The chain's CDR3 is CASSFPLAGAETQYF. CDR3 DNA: TGTGCCAGCAGCTTTCCACTAGCGGGGGCAGAGACCCAGTACTTC.

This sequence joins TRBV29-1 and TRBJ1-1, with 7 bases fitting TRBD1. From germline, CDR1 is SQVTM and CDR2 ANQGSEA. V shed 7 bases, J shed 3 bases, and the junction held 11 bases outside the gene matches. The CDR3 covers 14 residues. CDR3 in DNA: TGCAGCGCTCGGGACAGCCAAGTTCACACTGAAGCTTTCTTT. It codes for CSARDSQVHTEAFF. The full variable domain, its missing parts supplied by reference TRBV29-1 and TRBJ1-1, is SAVISQKPSRDICQRGTSLTIQCQVDSQVTMMFWYRQQPGQSLTLIATANQGSEATYESGFVIDKFPISRPNLTFSTLTVSNMSPEDSSIYLCSARDSQVHTEAFFGQGTRLTVV.

Written as DNA, the CDR3 is TGCGCCAGCAGCAGAGAATTGGGCGTTGTGGACTATGGCTACACCTTC. It translates to CASSRELGVVDYGYTF. This rearrangement joins TRBV5-1 to TRBJ1-2, with no clear D. Trimming cost V 4 bases and J 3 bases, with 19 bases left between them. Germline CDR1 reads SGHRS; CDR2 reads YFSETQ. The CDR3 sequence is 16 residues long.

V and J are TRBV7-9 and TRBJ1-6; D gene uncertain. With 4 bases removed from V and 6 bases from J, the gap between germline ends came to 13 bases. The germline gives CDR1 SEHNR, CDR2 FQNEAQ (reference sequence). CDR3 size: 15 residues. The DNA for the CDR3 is TGTGCCAGCAGCTCCCTGGAGGGTGTTAATTCACCCCTCCACTTT. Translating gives CASSSLEGVNSPLHF.

CDR3 sequence reads: CASSGGDGKNTEAFF. The CDR3 bases are TGCGCCAGCAGCGGTGGGGACGGTAAGAACACTGAAGCTTTCTTT. V gene TRBV5-1 combines with J gene TRBJ1-1; D may be TRBD1 (5 bases). Germline values: CDR1 SGHRS, CDR2 YFSETQ. V was trimmed by 4 bases and J by 1 base, leaving 14 bases between them. This CDR3 has 15 amino acids.

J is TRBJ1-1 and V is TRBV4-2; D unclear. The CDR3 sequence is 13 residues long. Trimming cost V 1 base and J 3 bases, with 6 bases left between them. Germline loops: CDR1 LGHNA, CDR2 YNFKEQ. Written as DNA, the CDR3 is TGTGCCAGCAGCCAAGCTATGTACACTGAAGCTTTCTTT. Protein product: CASSQAMYTEAFF.

In DNA, the CDR3 is TGTGCCATCAGTACTAGCGGGGGGGATACCGGGGAGCTGTTTTTT. Translation: CAISTSGGDTGELFF. The chain uses TRBV10-3 and TRBJ2-2, with 13 bases lining up with TRBD2. CDR1 ENHRY and CDR2 SYGVKD come from the germline V gene. Trimming removed 5 bases from V and 5 bases from J; junction bases left unmatched: 2. CDR3 size: 15 residues.

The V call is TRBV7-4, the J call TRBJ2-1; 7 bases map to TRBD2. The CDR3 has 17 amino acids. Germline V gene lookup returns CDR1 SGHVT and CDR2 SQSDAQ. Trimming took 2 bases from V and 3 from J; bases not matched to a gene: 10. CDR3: CASSLRLRDYRYNEQFF. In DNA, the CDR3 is TGTGCCAGCAGCTTAAGGCTTAGGGACTACCGCTACAATGAGCAGTTCTTC.

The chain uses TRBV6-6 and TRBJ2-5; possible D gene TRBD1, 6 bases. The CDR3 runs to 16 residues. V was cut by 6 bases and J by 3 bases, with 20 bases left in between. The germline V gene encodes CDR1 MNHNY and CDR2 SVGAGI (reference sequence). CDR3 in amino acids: CASRLDLTGLKETQYF. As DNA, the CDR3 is TGTGCCAGCAGACTAGATTTAACAGGGCTAAAAGAGACCCAGTACTTC.

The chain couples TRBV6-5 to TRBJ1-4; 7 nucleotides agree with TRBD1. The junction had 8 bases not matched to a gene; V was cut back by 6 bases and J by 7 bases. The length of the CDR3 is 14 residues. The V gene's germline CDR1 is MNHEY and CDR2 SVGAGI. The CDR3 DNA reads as TGTGCCAGCAGAACCAGGGGGGAGAGTGAAAAACTGTTTTTT. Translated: CASRTRGESEKLFF.

CDR3 nucleotide sequence: TGTGCCAGCAGCACTGGGCGGGGGGCAAAAGAGACCCAGTACTTC. It encodes CASSTGRGAKETQYF. The chain links TRBV7-7 to TRBJ2-5; 8 bases align to TRBD2. Germline V gene data show CDR1 as SSHAT and CDR2 as FNYEAQ (reference sequence). Trimming removed 5 bases from V and 3 bases from J; junction bases left unmatched: 8. This CDR3 is built from 15 residues.

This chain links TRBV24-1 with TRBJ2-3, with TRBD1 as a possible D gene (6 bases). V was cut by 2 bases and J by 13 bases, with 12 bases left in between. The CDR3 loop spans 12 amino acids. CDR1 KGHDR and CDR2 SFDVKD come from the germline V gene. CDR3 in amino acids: CATSDSTGLEYF. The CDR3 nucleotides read TGTGCCACCAGTGATTCTACAGGGCTAGAGTATTTT.

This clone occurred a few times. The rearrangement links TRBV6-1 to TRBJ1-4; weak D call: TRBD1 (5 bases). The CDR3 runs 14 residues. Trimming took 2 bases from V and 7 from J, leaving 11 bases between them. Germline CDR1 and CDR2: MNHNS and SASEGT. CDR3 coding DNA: TGTGCCAGCAGTGAACGCAGGGATGGTGAAAAACTGTTTTTT. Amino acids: CASSERRDGEKLFF.